The 17 T cell receptor beta chains below all came from one sample that was sequenced in a study of cytomegalovirus exposure and HLA in healthy donors. Researchers ran the PCR with 60 Vbeta and 13 Jbeta primers. Some clones are missing from TCRdb's copy, which holds only in-frame ones; the method was immunoSEQ multiplex PCR. The sample lists under 300,000 clones; around 65% were seen once. Sequencing input: PBMCs. These receptors were taken from a female donor in good health and CMV-seronegative.

The chain employs TRBV18 and TRBJ2-7, with D unclear. The CDR3 is made up of 13 amino acids. CDR1 and CDR2 (germline): KGHSH, LQKENI. V lost 3 bases, J lost 0 bases, and 6 bases lay in between. CDR3 bases: TGTGCCAGCTCACCTTGGAGCTCCTACGAGCAGTACTTC. This encodes CASSPWSSYEQYF.

This chain connects TRBV30 to TRBJ2-7; D is perhaps TRBD1 (5 bases). Germline loops: CDR1 GTSNPN, CDR2 SVGIG (reference sequence). The CDR3 covers 13 residues. Trimming shortened V by 3 bases and J by 1 base, and 10 bases separated the two germline ends. The CDR3 nucleotides read TGTGCCTGGAGCGCTGGACAATCCTACGAGCAGTACTTC. Translating it yields CAWSAGQSYEQYF.

The V call is TRBV11-3, the J call TRBJ2-1; 11 nucleotides match TRBD1. V was clipped by 2 bases and J by 12 bases; unmatched bases: 12. CDR1 SGHNT and CDR2 YENEEA come from the germline V gene. The CDR3 length is 16 residues. The CDR3 DNA reads TGTGCCAGCAGCTTATCTACGGGACAGGGGGTAATGGGGCAGTTCTTC. Its protein is CASSLSTGQGVMGQFF.

The J gene is TRBJ2-2, the V gene TRBV6-6, with D possibly TRBD1 on 6 matching bases. Germline V gene sequence: CDR1 MNHNY, CDR2 SVGAGI (reference sequence). The CDR3 is made up of 12 amino acids. Trimming took 5 bases from V and 7 from J, leaving 8 bases between them. This chain's CDR3 is CASSPTGGELFF. CDR3 nucleotide sequence: TGTGCCAGCAGTCCGACAGGCGGGGAGCTGTTTTTT.

The chain carries TRBV7-2 and TRBJ2-5, with a weak D call TRBD2 (5 bases). V was shortened by 2 bases and J by 4 bases, with 11 bases between the two germline ends. The CDR3 is 14 amino acids. Germline V gives CDR1 SGHTA, CDR2 FQGNSA. The CDR3 DNA reads as TGTGCCAGCAGCTTACTCTTCGGGATAGAGACCCAGTACTTC. Amino acid sequence: CASSLLFGIETQYF.

V gene TRBV27 combines with J gene TRBJ2-1; 10 nucleotides match TRBD2. This CDR3 region has 15 residues. Per germline, CDR1 MNHEY and CDR2 SMNVEV (reference sequence). With 5 bases clipped from V and 9 bases from J, the junction kept 10 bases outside the gene matches. CDR3 amino acids: CASSQAGGDRGEQFF. CDR3 sequence (DNA): TGTGCCAGCAGTCAAGCGGGAGGGGACCGTGGTGAGCAGTTCTTC.

This clone turned up a few times. The V and J genes are TRBV13 and TRBJ2-7, with 10 bases identical to TRBD2. Germline assignment: CDR1 PRHDT and CDR2 FYEKMQ (reference sequence). There are 14 residues in the CDR3. V lost 1 base and J lost 5; bases outside the gene matches: 2. This CDR3 reads CASSLASGSDEQYF. In DNA, the CDR3 is TGTGCCAGCAGCTTAGCTAGCGGGAGCGACGAGCAGTACTTC. Supplemented by reference TRBV13 and TRBJ2-7, the full variable domain reads AAGVIQSPRHLIKEKRETATLKCYPIPRHDTVYWYQQGPGQDPQFLISFYEKMQSDKGSIPDRFSAQQFSDYHSELNMSSLELGDSALYFCASSLASGSDEQYFGPGTRLTVT.

The chain couples TRBV10-3 to TRBJ2-3; D unclear. This CDR3 region has 13 residues. Germline CDR1 ENHRY, CDR2 SYGVKD. V was clipped by 8 bases and J by 4 bases, with 13 bases between them. CDR3 bases: TGTGCCATCCCTGCTACCGCCGCAGATACGCAGTATTTT. Its protein product is CAIPATAADTQYF.

The V and J genes are TRBV15 and TRBJ2-7; 11 nucleotides line up with TRBD2. Germline CDR1 and CDR2: LNHNV and YYDKDF (reference sequence). This CDR3 has 16 residues. V lost 5 bases to trimming and J lost 6 bases; unmatched junction nucleotides: 12. The CDR3 DNA sequence: TGTGCCACCAGCCACCGGACTAGCGGGCGTTCATCCGAGCAGTACTTC. Its translation is CATSHRTSGRSSEQYF.

The genes are TRBV5-4 and TRBJ2-3, with 14 bases lining up with TRBD2. This CDR3 spans 17 amino acids. V lost 4 bases to trimming and J lost 1 base; unmatched junction nucleotides: 5. The germline V gene encodes CDR1 SGHNT and CDR2 YYREEE (reference sequence). The chain's CDR3 is CASSGGLAGVGTDTQYF. CDR3 sequence (DNA): TGTGCCAGCAGCGGGGGACTAGCGGGGGTTGGCACAGATACGCAGTATTTT.

This clone has only one observation. V is TRBV4-2 and J is TRBJ2-5; perhaps TRBD1 as D (6 bases). CDR3 length: 15 residues. Trimming removed 1 base from V and 1 base from J, with 10 bases in between. Per the germline V gene, CDR1 is LGHNA and CDR2 is YNFKEQ. The CDR3 DNA reads as TGTGCCAGCAGCCAAGTTACAGGGATCCAAGAGACCCAGTACTTC. Its protein is CASSQVTGIQETQYF.

This sequence joins TRBV2 and TRBJ2-3, with TRBD1 matching 9 bases. The trim removed 5 bases at V and 7 bases at J, leaving 10 bases unmatched. The CDR3 spans 15 residues. The germline gives CDR1 SNHLY, CDR2 FYNNEI. CDR3 coding DNA: TGTGCCAGCAGTCTACCGGGACAGGGTGTACATACGCAGTATTTT. Translating it yields CASSLPGQGVHTQYF. Drawing the rest from reference TRBV2 and TRBJ2-3, the complete variable domain is EPEVTQTPSHQVTQMGQEVILRCVPISNHLYFYWYRQILGQKVEFLVSFYNNEISEKSEIFDDQFSVERPDGSNFTLKIRSTKLEDSAMYFCASSLPGQGVHTQYFGPGTRLTVL.

This clone showed up just a few times. The junction shows a germline mismatch at one end, possibly a read error. This sample also contains other DNA sequences that code for the same CDR3. The chain has TRBV7-8 and TRBJ1-4, with TRBD1 as a possible D gene (5 bases). Germline CDR1 is SGHVS and CDR2 is FQNEAQ. The CDR3 loop spans 15 amino acids. CDR3 residues: CASSYDSTIGEKLFF. In nucleotides, the CDR3 is TGCGCCAGCAGCTACGACAGTACTATAGGTGAAAAACTGTTTTTT.

The rearrangement links TRBV27 to TRBJ1-1; weak D call: TRBD1 (6 bases). The V and J ends lost 5 bases and 5 bases respectively, with 9 bases between them. From germline, CDR1 is MNHEY and CDR2 SMNVEV (reference sequence). The CDR3 extends over 12 amino acids. The CDR3 DNA reads TGTGCCAGCAGTGCTACAGGGACTGAAGCTTTCTTT. Its translation: CASSATGTEAFF.

CDR3 bases: TGTGCCGGGGGGACGAACACCGGGGAGCTGTTTTTT. Protein sequence: CAGGTNTGELFF. This chain connects TRBV9 to TRBJ2-2; D is possibly TRBD2 (6 bases). This CDR3 is built from 12 residues. V dropped 10 bases and J dropped 0 bases, with 7 bases sitting between them. From germline, CDR1 is SGDLS and CDR2 YYNGEE.

This clone occurred a few times. The chain carries TRBV30 and TRBJ1-1; possible D gene TRBD1, 6 bases. V shed 3 bases and J shed 1 base, with 9 bases lying between them. The germline gives CDR1 GTSNPN, CDR2 SVGIG (reference sequence). CDR3 size: 13 residues. The CDR3 reads CAWRQGANTEAFF. CDR3 coding DNA: TGTGCCTGGAGACAGGGAGCGAACACTGAAGCTTTCTTT.

This chain links TRBV4-2 with TRBJ2-7; the D gene is possibly TRBD2 (5 bases). There are 15 residues in the CDR3. Germline V CDR1 and CDR2: LGHNA, YNFKEQ. V lost 0 bases, J lost 5 bases, and 14 bases lay in between. The CDR3 region has the DNA TGTGCCAGCAGCCAAGATTTCAGAGGGTGGAACGAGCAGTACTTC. Its translation is CASSQDFRGWNEQYF.